The 26 T cell receptor beta chains given below trace back to one sample, sequenced in a study of CD8 T cells in Susac syndrome. Random hexamers were used to reverse transcribe the RNA input (roughly 0.5 to 1 ug). TCRdb passed the immunoSEQ multiplex PCR reads through MiXCR, listing each CDR3 protein once. The repertoire includes 75,000 to 100,000 distinct CDR3 sequences, 94% of them detected once, and around 0.94% sits in the top ten. Sequences were obtained from CD8+ T cells from PBMCs. These receptors were collected from a human donor with Susac syndrome.

The genes are TRBV7-9 and TRBJ1-2, with 7 positions matching TRBD1. Germline CDR1 reads SEHNR; CDR2 reads FQNEAQ (reference sequence). V was clipped by 1 base and J by 4 bases; unmatched bases: 3. The CDR3 loop spans 14 amino acids. In DNA form, the CDR3 reads TGTGCCAGCAGCTTAGGGGACAGCCTCTATGGCTACACCTTC. This sequence encodes CASSLGDSLYGYTF.

J is TRBJ2-3 and V is TRBV3-1; D is uncertain. With 6 bases removed from V and 2 bases from J, the gap between germline ends came to 12 bases. Germline V gives CDR1 LGHDT, CDR2 YNNKEL (reference sequence). CDR3 length: 14 amino acids. The CDR3, as DNA: TGTGCCAGCAGTCCGATGGTCCACACAGATACGCAGTATTTT. Protein: CASSPMVHTDTQYF.

The chain links TRBV19 to TRBJ2-1; TRBD2 matches 15 bases. CDR3 length: 17 amino acids. Trimming cost V 4 bases and J 6 bases; bases outside gene matches: 7. Per the germline V gene, CDR1 is LNHDA and CDR2 is SQIVND (reference sequence). This CDR3 reads CASSKGLAGGPGNEQFF. The CDR3 DNA is TGTGCCAGTAGTAAAGGACTAGCGGGGGGGCCTGGCAATGAGCAGTTCTTC.

This chain uses TRBV28 with TRBJ2-5; 9 bases map to TRBD2. The CDR3 loop spans 17 amino acids. The V gene end was trimmed by 3 bases and the J gene end by 1 base; junction bases not matched to a gene: 9. Germline CDR1 and CDR2: MDHEN and SYDVKM. Here the CDR3 DNA reads TGTGCCAGCAGTTTGTACCTAGCGGGGTCCAGCCAAGAGACCCAGTACTTC. Amino acid sequence: CASSLYLAGSSQETQYF. The full variable domain, its missing parts supplied by reference TRBV28 and TRBJ2-5, is DVKVTQSSRYLVKRTGEKVFLECVQDMDHENMFWYRQDPGLGLRLIYFSYDVKMKEKGDIPEGYSVSREKKERFSLILESASTNQTSMYLCASSLYLAGSSQETQYFGPGTRLLVL.

The chain is built from TRBV4-2 and TRBJ1-3; no clear D. The CDR3 is 16 residues long. Between the trimmed V and J ends, which lost 1 base and 0 bases, there was a span of 10 bases. Per the germline V gene, CDR1 is LGHNA and CDR2 is YNFKEQ. CDR3 sequence (DNA): TGTGCCAGCAGCCAAGTTGCGGGAGACTCTGGAAACACCATATATTTT. Translating gives CASSQVAGDSGNTIYF.

This sequence joins TRBV27 and TRBJ2-7; D may be TRBD1 (6 bases). The V end was cut by 3 bases, the J end by 5 bases, with 14 bases between. This CDR3 is built from 14 residues. Germline assignment: CDR1 MNHEY and CDR2 SMNVEV (reference sequence). The CDR3 coding sequence is TGTGCCAGCAGTTTTAGGGCAGGGGCCCACGAGCAGTACTTC. Its translation: CASSFRAGAHEQYF.

The rearrangement links TRBV20-1 to TRBJ2-7, with 7 bases fitting TRBD2. This CDR3 comprises 14 residues. Germline-derived CDR1 and CDR2 are DFQATT and SNEGSKA (reference sequence). J was trimmed by 2 bases and V by 5 bases; bases with no gene match: 9. The DNA of the CDR3 is TGCAGTGCTCCCTCTAGGGACTACCCCTACGAGCAGTACTTC. Translating it yields CSAPSRDYPYEQYF.

The chain carries TRBV9 and TRBJ2-3; D call uncertain. The V gene's germline CDR1 is SGDLS and CDR2 YYNGEE. V was cut by 0 bases and J by 2 bases, with 1 base left in between. This CDR3 spans 12 amino acids. DNA for the CDR3: TGTGCCAGCAGCGTAGACACAGATACGCAGTATTTT. Protein sequence: CASSVDTDTQYF.

This clonotype was detected once. The V and J genes are TRBV14 and TRBJ2-1; D not certain. The V end lost 4 bases, the J end lost 8 bases, and 15 bases lay between the germline ends. CDR1 is SGHDN and CDR2 is FVKESK in the germline V gene. The CDR3 is 14 amino acids. The DNA of the CDR3 is TGTGCCAGCAGCCTTGGGTCCCCAACGGATGAGCAGTTCTTC. It translates to CASSLGSPTDEQFF.

The rearrangement links TRBV7-9 to TRBJ2-7, with 7 bases aligning to TRBD1. The junction had 5 bases not matched to a gene; V was cut back by 2 bases and J by 1 base. This CDR3 has 15 amino acids. Germline V gene data show CDR1 as SEHNR and CDR2 as FQNEAQ (reference sequence). The CDR3 sequence is CASSLIGTESYEQYF. The CDR3 DNA follows: TGTGCCAGCAGCTTAATAGGGACAGAATCCTACGAGCAGTACTTC.

CDR3 nucleotides: TGTGCCAGCCGGTGGGGGAACGATGAGCAGTTCTTC. Its translation is CASRWGNDEQFF. The J gene is TRBJ2-1, the V gene TRBV27; D tentatively fits TRBD1 or TRBD2 (5 bases each). V dropped 8 bases and J dropped 8 bases, with 13 bases sitting between them. CDR3 length: 12 amino acids. The germline V gene has CDR1 MNHEY and CDR2 SMNVEV (reference sequence).

The rearrangement links TRBV9 to TRBJ2-1; TRBD2 aligns across 7 bases. From germline, CDR1 is SGDLS and CDR2 YYNGEE. This CDR3 spans 17 amino acids. The V gene end was trimmed by 2 bases and the J gene end by 0 bases; junction bases not matched to a gene: 8. The CDR3 sequence: CASSVWGRAGSYNEQFF. The CDR3 DNA reads TGTGCCAGCAGCGTCTGGGGGAGGGCCGGCTCCTACAATGAGCAGTTCTTC.

V gene TRBV12-3 or TRBV12-4 combines with J gene TRBJ2-6, with a weak D call TRBD1 (5 bases). V was cut by 5 bases and J by 0 bases, with 14 bases left in between. The CDR3 covers 17 residues. In DNA form, the CDR3 reads TGTGCCAGCAGTCCTGTAGTAAGGGGCTCTGGGGCCAACGTCCTGACTTTC. Encoded protein: CASSPVVRGSGANVLTF.

This chain connects TRBV5-6 to TRBJ1-1; D call uncertain. The CDR3 has 13 amino acids. Germline lookup yields CDR1 SGHDT and CDR2 YYEEEE. The germline V and J ends were trimmed by 0 bases and 0 bases, with 3 bases remaining between them. Here the CDR3 DNA reads TGTGCCAGCAGCTTGGTATTGAACACTGAAGCTTTCTTT. Translated: CASSLVLNTEAFF.

V gene TRBV12-3 or TRBV12-4 combines with J gene TRBJ2-2; D unclear. The CDR3 extends over 13 amino acids. V was cut by 11 bases and J by 0 bases, with 10 bases left in between. In DNA, the CDR3 is TGTGCCCTAAAGACGCCGAACACCGGGGAGCTGTTTTTT. Translated: CALKTPNTGELFF.

This chain uses TRBV2 with TRBJ2-1; 9 nucleotides agree with TRBD1. V was pared by 3 bases and J by 7 bases, with 7 bases of the junction left unmatched. CDR1 SNHLY and CDR2 FYNNEI come from the germline V gene. The CDR3 runs 15 residues. The CDR3 region has the DNA TGTGCCAGCAGTGAGGGACAGGGTGCATTGAATGAGCAGTTCTTC. Protein sequence: CASSEGQGALNEQFF.

The chain links TRBV20-1 to TRBJ2-1; D uncertain. The germline V gene encodes CDR1 DFQATT and CDR2 SNEGSKA (reference sequence). This CDR3 comprises 15 residues. Trimming removed 3 bases from V and 1 base from J, with 13 bases in between. The CDR3 DNA sequence: TGCAGTGCTAGCCCGACTCTCGATTCCTACAATGAGCAGTTCTTC. This gives the protein CSASPTLDSYNEQFF.

V gene TRBV20-1 combines with J gene TRBJ2-1, with 11 bases fitting TRBD2. Trimming took 6 bases from V and 3 from J; bases not matched to a gene: 13. CDR3 size: 17 residues. From germline, CDR1 is DFQATT and CDR2 SNEGSKA (reference sequence). Written as DNA, the CDR3 is TGCAGTGCCCGAGTTAGCGGGAGGGCCCCTAACTACAATGAGCAGTTCTTC. The encoded protein is CSARVSGRAPNYNEQFF.

The J gene is TRBJ1-5, the V gene TRBV20-1; D is perhaps TRBD1 (6 bases). Germline V gene sequence: CDR1 DFQATT, CDR2 SNEGSKA (reference sequence). This CDR3 is built from 15 residues. Deletions cut 3 bases from V and 4 bases from J, with 16 bases between. CDR3 bases: TGCAGTGCTAGCGAATCAGGGGTTTTAAATCAGCCCCAGCATTTT. Amino acids: CSASESGVLNQPQHF.

The gene calls are TRBV5-1 and TRBJ1-4, with D tentatively TRBD1 (6 bases). The CDR3 contains 18 residues. V shed 0 bases and J shed 6 bases, with 21 bases lying between them. Germline V gene sequence: CDR1 SGHRS, CDR2 YFSETQ. The CDR3 loop reads CASSLAPRGETEDEKLFF. The CDR3 DNA reads as TGCGCCAGCAGCTTGGCCCCGAGGGGGGAGACGGAGGATGAAAAACTGTTTTTT.

V gene TRBV4-3 combines with J gene TRBJ2-1; TRBD2 matches at 14 bases. The V gene end was trimmed by 3 bases and the J gene end by 2 bases; junction bases not matched to a gene: 6. The germline V gene has CDR1 LGHNA and CDR2 YSLEER. The CDR3 runs to 18 residues. CDR3 residues: CASSQGTSGSSAYNEQFF. CDR3 sequence (DNA): TGCGCCAGCAGCCAGGGGACTAGCGGGAGCAGCGCCTACAATGAGCAGTTCTTC.

In this sample, this clonotype turned up a few times. The chain joins TRBV14 to TRBJ1-2; TRBD1 might be the D (5 bases). The germline V gene encodes CDR1 SGHDN and CDR2 FVKESK. This CDR3 contains 13 residues. The germline V and J ends were trimmed by 0 bases and 4 bases, with 6 bases remaining between them. The CDR3 bases are TGTGCCAGCAGCCAAGACGGGACCTATGGCTACACCTTC. This codes for CASSQDGTYGYTF.

The sample holds one count of this clonotype. The chain couples TRBV28 to TRBJ2-1; 8 bases map to TRBD2. Germline trimming cut 4 bases from V and 0 bases from J; bases unmatched to any gene: 8. The CDR3 runs to 17 residues. Germline V gives CDR1 MDHEN, CDR2 SYDVKM. CDR3 residues: CASSSNLAGLSYNEQFF. CDR3 bases: TGTGCCAGCAGTTCCAATCTAGCGGGCCTCTCCTACAATGAGCAGTTCTTC.

The genes are TRBV7-9 and TRBJ2-7; tentatively, D is TRBD1 or TRBD2 (5 bases each). The germline gives CDR1 SEHNR, CDR2 FQNEAQ (reference sequence). The V gene lost 6 bases and the J gene lost 1 base, with 10 bases spanning the gap. The CDR3 loop spans 13 amino acids. The CDR3 region has the DNA TGTGCCAGCAGAGCCGGGGCGTCCTACGAGCAGTACTTC. Translated, it gives CASRAGASYEQYF.

CDR3 nucleotides: TGTGCCAGCAGCTTGCCGACCAACTATGGCTACACCTTC. Protein sequence: CASSLPTNYGYTF. The V and J genes are TRBV5-4 and TRBJ1-2; D not certain. The CDR3 is made up of 13 amino acids. Germline assignment: CDR1 SGHNT and CDR2 YYREEE (reference sequence). Deletions cut 1 base from V and 2 bases from J, with 6 bases between.

V and J are TRBV28 and TRBJ2-1; 8 nucleotides line up with TRBD2. The ends lost 4 bases at V and 0 bases at J; junction bases unmatched: 8. Per the germline V gene, CDR1 is MDHEN and CDR2 is SYDVKM. The CDR3 is 17 amino acids. The CDR3 DNA follows: TGTGCCAGCAGTTCTAATAGCGGGATGAGCTCCTACAATGAGCAGTTCTTC. Residues: CASSSNSGMSSYNEQFF.